These 14 T cell receptor beta chains originate from one sample sequenced in a study of T-cell memory formation after mild COVID-19. TCRdb re-called the 5' RACE reads with MiXCR, one entry per CDR3 protein. The data contain approximately 350,000 distinct CDR3 sequences, about an eighth of them singletons. The sample comprised PBMCs or a T cell subset sorted from them (not recorded which). These receptors were taken from a man aged 18 to 30 who had mild COVID-19 (a few samples of this study predate the infection). Cell type and time point are not known.

There are a few counts of this clonotype. The genes are TRBV5-1 and TRBJ1-3; D call uncertain. Trimming removed 7 bases from V and 0 bases from J, with 8 bases in between. The CDR3 is made up of 13 amino acids. In germline, CDR1 is SGHRS, CDR2 YFSETQ. CDR3 protein: CASDISSGNTIYF. The DNA for the CDR3 is TGCGCCAGCGATATCAGCTCTGGAAACACCATATATTTT.

The rearrangement links TRBV20-1 to TRBJ1-1; D is undetermined. The V gene's germline CDR1 is DFQATT and CDR2 SNEGSKA (reference sequence). The CDR3 is 13 amino acids. V lost 1 base to trimming and J lost 0 bases, with 6 bases between them. The CDR3 here is CSARAQVNTEAFF. The CDR3 nucleotides read TGCAGTGCTAGAGCTCAAGTGAACACTGAAGCTTTCTTT.

The J gene is TRBJ2-7, the V gene TRBV6-6; D gene ambiguous. The germline V and J ends were trimmed by 6 bases and 3 bases, with 12 bases remaining between them. Looked up from germline, CDR1 is MNHNY and CDR2 is SVGAGI (reference sequence). CDR3 length: 13 amino acids. CDR3 amino acids: CASRQGPIYEQYV. The CDR3 DNA is TGTGCCAGCAGGCAAGGACCAATCTACGAGCAGTACGTC.

This clonotype has more than one count but fewer than ten. The genes are TRBV6-5 and TRBJ2-4, with no clear D. CDR3 length: 13 residues. Germline CDR1 and CDR2: MNHEY and SVGAGI. Trimming removed 0 bases at V and 3 bases at J, with 3 bases between. The CDR3 sequence is CASSYSSKNIQYF. The CDR3 bases are TGTGCCAGCAGTTACTCAAGCAAAAACATTCAGTACTTC.

CDR3 sequence reads: CASSQPPLAGTDTQYF. CDR3 bases: TGTGCCAGCAGCCAACCCCCCCTAGCGGGCACAGATACGCAGTATTTT. This rearrangement joins TRBV7-3 to TRBJ2-3, with 7 bases identical to TRBD2. The CDR3 contains 16 residues. The germline V gene encodes CDR1 SGHTA and CDR2 FQGTGA. V lost 5 bases, J lost 1 base, and 9 bases stayed unmatched.

This clonotype was detected only a few times. The V gene is TRBV11-2, the J gene TRBJ2-7; D gene unclear. The CDR3 is 14 amino acids. Germline loops: CDR1 SGHAT, CDR2 FQNNGV. The V end lost 4 bases, the J end lost 0 bases, and 10 bases lay between the germline ends. The CDR3: CASSSRGTSYEQYF. The DNA of the CDR3 is TGTGCCAGCAGCTCAAGAGGTACCTCCTACGAGCAGTACTTC.

In nucleotides, the CDR3 is TGTGCCAGCACCCCCAGGGGTAACTATGGCTACACCTTC. Translation gives CASTPRGNYGYTF. The chain joins TRBV7-2 to TRBJ1-2; D is possibly TRBD1 (6 bases). Looked up from germline, CDR1 is SGHTA and CDR2 is FQGNSA. This CDR3 comprises 13 residues. Trimming took 7 bases from V and 1 from J, leaving 10 bases between them.

The rearrangement uses TRBV25-1 and TRBJ1-2; D possibly corresponds to TRBD1 (6 bases). The V end was cut by 10 bases, the J end by 8 bases, with 17 bases between. CDR3 length equals 12 residues. Germline V CDR1 and CDR2: MGHDK, SYGVNS. In DNA form, the CDR3 reads TGTGCCACAAGCTACAGGGAGTCCGGCTACACCTTC. Translated: CATSYRESGYTF.

V and J are TRBV5-1 and TRBJ2-2; maybe TRBD2 (5 bases). V was trimmed by 4 bases and J by 4 bases, leaving 8 bases between them. CDR1 and CDR2 from the germline V gene are SGHRS and YFSETQ. The CDR3 runs 13 residues. CDR3 region: CASSRETTGELFF. The CDR3 DNA follows: TGCGCCAGCAGCAGGGAGACCACCGGGGAGCTGTTTTTT.

This chain connects TRBV3-2 to TRBJ2-2; the table's D call, TRBD1, was not checked against the DNA. TRBV3-2 is listed as a pseudogene. This CDR3 has 16 amino acids. The CDR3 region is CASSHGQGECTGELFF. CDR3 DNA: TGTGCCAGCAGCCACGGACAGGGGGAGTGCACCGGGGAGCTGTTTTTT.

This rearrangement joins TRBV20-1 to TRBJ2-6, with 7 positions matching TRBD1. V shed 1 base, J shed 1 base, and the junction held 7 bases outside the gene matches. CDR3 length: 17 amino acids. From germline, CDR1 is DFQATT and CDR2 SNEGSKA (reference sequence). The CDR3 nucleotides read TGCAGTGCTAGAGGGACAAGCAGGGGGTCTGGGGCCAACGTCCTGACTTTC. Its translation is CSARGTSRGSGANVLTF.

Only a few counts were recorded for this clonotype. The chain is built from TRBV20-1 and TRBJ1-2, with TRBD1 identical over 11 bases. Germline-derived CDR1 and CDR2 are DFQATT and SNEGSKA (reference sequence). Unmatched junction bases numbered 15, after V lost 6 bases and J lost 6 bases. The CDR3 contains 16 residues. CDR3 nucleotides: TGCAGTGCCCCCACAGCGGGGACAGGGGGTTACGATGGCTACACCTTC. It yields the protein CSAPTAGTGGYDGYTF.

This clonotype was recorded a few times. V is TRBV6-5 and J is TRBJ2-5; D is unresolved. From germline, CDR1 is MNHEY and CDR2 SVGAGI. This CDR3 has 13 residues. V lost 2 bases and J lost 5, with 9 bases in between. The CDR3, as DNA: TGTGCCAGCAGTTACAGTGCGCGGGAGACCCAGTACTTC. As protein: CASSYSARETQYF.

This clonotype was counted at least ten times. V is TRBV5-1 and J is TRBJ2-4; 9 nucleotides line up with TRBD1. There are 17 residues in the CDR3. CDR1 and CDR2 (germline): SGHRS, YFSETQ. J was trimmed by 1 base and V by 4 bases; bases with no gene match: 9. The CDR3 nucleotides read TGCGCCAGCAGCCCCCGGGACAGGGAATGGGCCAAAAACATTCAGTACTTC. Translated: CASSPRDREWAKNIQYF. Full variable domain (outside the CDR3, taken from reference TRBV5-1 and TRBJ2-4): KAGVTQTPRYLIKTRGQQVTLSCSPISGHRSVSWYQQTPGQGLQFLFEYFSETQRNKGNFPGRFSGRQFSNSRSEMNVSTLELGDSALYLCASSPRDREWAKNIQYFGAGTRLSVL.